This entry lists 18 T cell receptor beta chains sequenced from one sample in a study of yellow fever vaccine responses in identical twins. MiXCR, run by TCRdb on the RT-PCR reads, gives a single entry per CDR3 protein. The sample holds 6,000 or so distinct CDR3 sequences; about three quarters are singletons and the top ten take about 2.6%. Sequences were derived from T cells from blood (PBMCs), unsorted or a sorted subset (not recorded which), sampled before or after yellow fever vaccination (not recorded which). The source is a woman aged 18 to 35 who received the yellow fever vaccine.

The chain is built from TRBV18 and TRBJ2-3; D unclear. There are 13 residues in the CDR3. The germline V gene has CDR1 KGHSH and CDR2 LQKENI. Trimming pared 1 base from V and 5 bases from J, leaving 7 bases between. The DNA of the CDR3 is TGTGCCAGCTCACCACTGGACCTAGATACGCAGTATTTT. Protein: CASSPLDLDTQYF.

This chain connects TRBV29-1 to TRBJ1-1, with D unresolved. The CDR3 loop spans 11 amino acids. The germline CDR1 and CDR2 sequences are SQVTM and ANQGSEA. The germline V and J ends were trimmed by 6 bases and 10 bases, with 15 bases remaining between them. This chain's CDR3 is CSVGTADVAFF. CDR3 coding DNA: TGCAGCGTCGGAACGGCGGATGTAGCTTTCTTT. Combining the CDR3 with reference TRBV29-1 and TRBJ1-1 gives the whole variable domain SAVISQKPSRDICQRGTSLTIQCQVDSQVTMMFWYRQQPGQSLTLIATANQGSEATYESGFVIDKFPISRPNLTFSTLTVSNMSPEDSSIYLCSVGTADVAFFGQGTRLTVV.

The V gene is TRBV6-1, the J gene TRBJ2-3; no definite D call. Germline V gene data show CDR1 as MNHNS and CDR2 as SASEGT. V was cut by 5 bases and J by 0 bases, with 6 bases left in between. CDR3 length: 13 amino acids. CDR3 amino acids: CASSRFSTDTQYF. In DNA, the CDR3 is TGTGCCAGCAGTCGTTTCAGCACAGATACGCAGTATTTT.

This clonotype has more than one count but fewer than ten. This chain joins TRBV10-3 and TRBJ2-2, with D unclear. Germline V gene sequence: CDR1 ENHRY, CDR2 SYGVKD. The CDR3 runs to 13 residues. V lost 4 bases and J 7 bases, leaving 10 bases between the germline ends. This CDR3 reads CAISVGSDGELFF. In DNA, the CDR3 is TGTGCCATCAGTGTGGGAAGCGACGGGGAGCTGTTTTTT.

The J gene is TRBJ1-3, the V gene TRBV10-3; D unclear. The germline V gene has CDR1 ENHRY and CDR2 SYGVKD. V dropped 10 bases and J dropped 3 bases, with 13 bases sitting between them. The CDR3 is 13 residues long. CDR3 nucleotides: TGTGCCACCCAGACGGGAGGTGGAAACACCATATATTTT. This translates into CATQTGGGNTIYF.

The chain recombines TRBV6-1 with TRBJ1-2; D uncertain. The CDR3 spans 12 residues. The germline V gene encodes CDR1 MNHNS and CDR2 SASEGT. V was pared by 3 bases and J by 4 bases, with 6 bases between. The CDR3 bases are TGTGCCAGCAGTGAGGGAGTCTATGGCTACACCTTC. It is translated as CASSEGVYGYTF.

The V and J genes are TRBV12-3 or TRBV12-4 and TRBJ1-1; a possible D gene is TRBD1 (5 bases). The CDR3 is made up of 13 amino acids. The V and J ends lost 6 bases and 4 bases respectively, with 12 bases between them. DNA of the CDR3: TGTGCCAGCAGACCCCGCGGGGGCACTGAAGCTTTCTTT. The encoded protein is CASRPRGGTEAFF.

The CDR3 reads CASSPRDNAADTQYF. For the CDR3, the DNA is TGTGCCAGCTCACCACGGGACAACGCGGCAGATACGCAGTATTTT. The V and J genes are TRBV18 and TRBJ2-3, with D tentatively TRBD1 (6 bases). Trimming took off 1 base at V and 4 bases at J, with 12 bases between the two ends. The CDR3 is made up of 15 amino acids. Germline CDR1 reads KGHSH; CDR2 reads LQKENI.

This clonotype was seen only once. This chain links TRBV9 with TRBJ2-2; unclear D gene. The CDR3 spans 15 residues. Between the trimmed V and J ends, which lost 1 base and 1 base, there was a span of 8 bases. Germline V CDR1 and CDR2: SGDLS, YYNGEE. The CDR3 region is CASSVNLLNTGELFF. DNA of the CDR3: TGTGCCAGCAGCGTAAATCTCCTGAACACCGGGGAGCTGTTTTTT.

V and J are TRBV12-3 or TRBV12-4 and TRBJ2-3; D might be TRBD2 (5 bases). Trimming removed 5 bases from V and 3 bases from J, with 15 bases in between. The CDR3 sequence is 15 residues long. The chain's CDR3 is CASSPTRGVTDTQYF. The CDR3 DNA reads TGTGCCAGCAGTCCGACCCGGGGTGTAACAGATACGCAGTATTTT.

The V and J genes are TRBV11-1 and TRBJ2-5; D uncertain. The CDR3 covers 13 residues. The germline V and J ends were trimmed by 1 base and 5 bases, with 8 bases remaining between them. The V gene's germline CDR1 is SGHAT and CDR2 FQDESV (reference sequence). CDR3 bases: TGTGCCAGCAGCTTAGGGCCTCGGGAGACCCAGTACTTC. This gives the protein CASSLGPRETQYF.

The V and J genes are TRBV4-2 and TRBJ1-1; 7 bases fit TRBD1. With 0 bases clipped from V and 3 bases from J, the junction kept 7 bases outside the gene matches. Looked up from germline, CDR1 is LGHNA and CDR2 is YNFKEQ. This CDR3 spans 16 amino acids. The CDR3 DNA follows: TGTGCCAGCAGCCAAGATGCGAGGGGGCAGGACACTGAAGCTTTCTTT. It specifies CASSQDARGQDTEAFF.

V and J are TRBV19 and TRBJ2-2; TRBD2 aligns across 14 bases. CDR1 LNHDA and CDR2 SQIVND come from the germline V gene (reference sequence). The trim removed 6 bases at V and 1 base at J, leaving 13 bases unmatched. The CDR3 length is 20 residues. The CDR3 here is CASRAGGGTSGSWNTGELFF. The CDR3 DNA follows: TGTGCCAGTAGGGCCGGCGGGGGGACTAGCGGGAGTTGGAACACCGGGGAGCTGTTTTTT.

In DNA, the CDR3 is TGTGCCAGTAGTACCCAGGACAGGCAGAGCTCCTACAATGAGCAGTTCTTC. Its protein product is CASSTQDRQSSYNEQFF. The rearrangement joins TRBV19 to TRBJ2-1; 7 bases fit TRBD1. V lost 4 bases, J lost 0 bases, and 9 bases stayed unmatched. The CDR3 is 17 amino acids. Germline assignment: CDR1 LNHDA and CDR2 SQIVND (reference sequence).

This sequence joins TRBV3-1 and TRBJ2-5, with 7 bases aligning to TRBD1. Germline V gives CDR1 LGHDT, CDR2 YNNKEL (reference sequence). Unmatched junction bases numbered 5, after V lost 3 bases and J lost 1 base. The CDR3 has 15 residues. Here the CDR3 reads CASSHWGQPQETQYF. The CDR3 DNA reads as TGTGCCAGCAGCCACTGGGGACAGCCCCAAGAGACCCAGTACTTC.

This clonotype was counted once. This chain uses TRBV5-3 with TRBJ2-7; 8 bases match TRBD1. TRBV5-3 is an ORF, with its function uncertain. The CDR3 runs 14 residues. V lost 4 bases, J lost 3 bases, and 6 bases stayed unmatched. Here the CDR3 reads CARSPRDRIYEQYF. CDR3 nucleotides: TGTGCCAGAAGCCCCCGGGACAGGATCTACGAGCAGTACTTC.

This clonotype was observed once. This CDR3 is CASSEAETDTQYF. DNA of the CDR3: TGTGCCAGCAGTGAAGCGGAGACAGATACGCAGTATTTT. This chain joins TRBV2 and TRBJ2-3, with D uncertain. CDR1 is SNHLY and CDR2 is FYNNEI in the germline V gene. V lost 0 bases and J 3 bases, leaving 4 bases between the germline ends. This CDR3 comprises 13 residues.

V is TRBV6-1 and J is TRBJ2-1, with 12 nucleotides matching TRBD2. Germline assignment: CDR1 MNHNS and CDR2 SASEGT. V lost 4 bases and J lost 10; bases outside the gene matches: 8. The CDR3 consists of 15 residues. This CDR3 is CASSVASGGAREQFF. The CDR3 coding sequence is TGTGCCAGCAGTGTAGCTAGCGGGGGGGCGAGAGAGCAGTTCTTC.